Listed below are T cell receptor beta chains from one sample, sequenced in a study of vaccination and CD4 T cells after COVID-19. TCRdb analysed the PCR reads with MiXCR anew, one entry per CDR3 protein. Of approximately 9,300 distinct CDR3 sequences listed, 59% were seen once; the top ten hold 16%. These TCRs' antigens remain unknown. Sequenced material: CD4+ T cells from blood, cultured in vitro. These TCRs come from a human donor who had recovered from COVID-19. Both conserved end residues are part of each CDR3.

14,TRBV6-5,CASSSHDRDTEAFF
14,TRBV11-1,CASSFGQGNTEAFF